This TCR beta chain is drawn from a study of OX40 agonist ivuxolimab in advanced cancers. The wider study: An anti-OX40 (CD134) antibody with agonistic activity, ivuxolimab, was administered to patients. Hepatocellular carcinoma, melanoma, renal cell or head and neck cancer was diagnosed in the dose-escalation patients.

Clones were sequenced by immunoSEQ multiplex PCR, and TCRdb holds only the in-frame ones, with some missing. The table includes 100,000 or so clones, 80% to 95% detected once. With V trimmed by 2 bases and J by 7 bases, 11 bases remained unmatched. The CDR3 covers 17 residues. Germline V gives CDR1 MDHEN, CDR2 SYDVKM. The sample was CD4+ or CD8+ T cells sorted from blood, taken in a trial of the OX40 agonist ivuxolimab. The clonotype originates from an adult with an advanced solid tumor such as melanoma, head and neck, liver or kidney cancer. V is TRBV28 and J is TRBJ2-3; 11 bases are a match to TRBD2. CDR3 amino acids: CASSLRDISGGANTQYF. Written as DNA, the CDR3 is TGTGCCAGCAGTTTACGCGACATTAGCGGGGGGGCGAATACGCAGTATTTT.